Listed below are T cell receptor beta chains from one sample, sequenced in a study of cytomegalovirus exposure and HLA in healthy donors. Sequencing was performed with immunoSEQ multiplex PCR; in TCRdb, only in-frame clones are kept and a portion is missing. This sample's table reports more than 65,000 clones. Sequencing was carried out using PBMCs. These TCRs come from a man in his forties in good health and CMV-seronegative. Each CDR3 is given with its conserved first and last residue. A D gene is named only where the DNA matches it firmly.

d_call j_call v_call cdr3_aa cdr3_nt
- TRBJ1-1 TRBV29-1 CSAGEGRTEAFF TGCAGCGCCGGGGAGGGAAGAACTGAAGCTTTCTTT
- TRBJ1-1 TRBV5-6 CASSRTGLEVNTEAFF TGTGCCAGCAGCAGAACAGGGCTAGAAGTGAACACTGAAGCTTTCTTT
- TRBJ1-2 TRBV19 CASSIPAGVSGYTF TGTGCCAGTAGTATTCCCGCAGGGGTCAGTGGCTACACCTTC
- TRBJ1-1 TRBV30 CAWSDRNTEAFF TGTGCCTGGAGTGACAGGAACACTGAAGCTTTCTTT
- TRBJ1-1 TRBV7-8 CASSSGQGGRNTEAFF TGTGCCAGCAGCTCAGGCCAGGGAGGGCGCAACACTGAAGCTTTCTTT
- TRBJ1-6 TRBV11-2 CASSENNSPLHF TGTGCCAGCAGCGAGAATAATTCACCCCTCCACTTT
- TRBJ2-7 TRBV19 CASSLDRNYEQYF TGTGCCAGTAGTCTCGACAGAAACTACGAGCAGTACTTC
- TRBJ1-3 TRBV30 CAWRAQGPGNTIYF TGTGCCTGGAGGGCGCAGGGGCCCGGAAACACCATATATTTT
- TRBJ1-2 TRBV9 CASSTRPEYGYTF TGTGCCAGCAGCACCCGACCGGAGTATGGCTACACCTTC
- TRBJ1-1 TRBV19 CASSLLGQLNTEAFF TGTGCCAGTAGTCTATTAGGACAGCTGAACACTGAAGCTTTCTTT
- TRBJ2-1 TRBV12-5 CASGLERVYNEQFF TGTGCTAGTGGTTTGGAACGGGTCTACAATGAGCAGTTCTTC
- TRBJ1-2 TRBV2 CASSQGQFFYGYTF TGTGCCAGCAGCCAAGGACAGTTCTTCTATGGCTACACCTTC
TRBD1 TRBJ2-5 TRBV6-1 CASSRDRGETQYF TGTGCCAGCAGTAGGGACAGGGGCGAGACCCAGTACTTC
- TRBJ1-1 TRBV4-1 CASSHLRGDTEAFF TGCGCCAGCAGCCACCTCCGGGGTGACACTGAAGCTTTCTTT
TRBD1 TRBJ1-2 TRBV6-5 CASSRSGGNYGYTF TGTGCCAGCAGTCGATCAGGGGGGAACTATGGCTACACCTTC
- TRBJ1-2 TRBV5-1 CASSLGTGTSYGYTF TGCGCCAGCAGCTTGGGCACAGGAACGAGCTATGGCTACACCTTC
- TRBJ1-2 TRBV6-5 CASSSTRYGYTF TGTGCCAGCAGTTCAACTCGTTATGGCTACACCTTC
- TRBJ1-5 TRBV6-1 CASSETFSNQPQHF TGTGCCAGCAGTGAAACATTTAGCAATCAGCCCCAGCATTTT
TRBD1 TRBJ2-7 TRBV10-2 CASSERDSERPYEQYF TGCGCCAGCAGTGAAAGGGACAGCGAACGTCCCTACGAGCAGTACTTC
- TRBJ2-7 TRBV5-1 CASSLLDREYYEQYF TGCGCCAGCAGCCTGTTGGACAGAGAGTATTACGAGCAGTACTTC
TRBD1 TRBJ1-2 TRBV28 CASSPGQPGGYTF TGTGCCAGCAGCCCGGGACAGCCCGGGGGCTACACCTTC
- TRBJ2-7 TRBV4-2 CASSQGEGSSYEQYF TGTGCCAGCAGCCAAGGCGAAGGGAGCTCCTACGAGCAGTACTTC
TRBD1 TRBJ2-1 TRBV6-1 CATPQDRGSNEQFF TGTGCCACCCCCCAGGACAGGGGGTCCAATGAGCAGTTCTTC
- TRBJ2-1 TRBV6-5 CASSFKGGYYNEQFF TGTGCCAGCAGCTTCAAGGGGGGGTATTACAATGAGCAGTTCTTC
- TRBJ1-2 TRBV2 CASNTGGGYGYTF TGTGCCAGCAATACAGGCGGTGGCTATGGCTACACCTTC
TRBD2 TRBJ2-5 TRBV30 CAWSPGGRIAETQYF TGTGCCTGGAGTCCGGGGGGGCGAATAGCAGAGACCCAGTACTTC
TRBD1 TRBJ2-1 TRBV7-8 CASSLSAGGRQFF TGTGCCAGCAGCTTATCGGCAGGGGGAAGGCAGTTCTTC
TRBD1 TRBJ1-2 TRBV9 CASSATGTGVSGYTF TGTGCCAGCAGCGCGACCGGGACAGGGGTTTCTGGCTACACCTTC
- TRBJ2-2 TRBV19 CASTPDYRGYTDTGELFF TGTGCCAGTACACCGGACTACAGGGGTTATACTGACACCGGGGAGCTGTTTTTT
- TRBJ1-1 TRBV6-5 CASSYRGGTEAFF TGTGCCAGCAGTTACAGAGGGGGAACTGAAGCTTTCTTT